This TCR beta chain was found in a study of human T cells and chemical hapten exposure (dated by TCRdb to about 2021). Regarding the complete study: For sensitization, 2% DPC in acetone was applied to an approximately 2 cm by approximately 2 cm area of upper inner arm skin. Patch testing on the upper back used Finn chambers containing 0.01% DPC, with scoring done after 6 days according to International Contact Dermatitis Research Group standards. Weekly therapeutic DPC doses were additionally applied to the scalp of patients throughout the roughly 23-week study period. This study followed changes in the peripheral blood TCR repertoire in vivo during primary and secondary sensitization of alopecia patients to the hapten diphenylcyclopropenone (DPC). Blood samples were taken from patients before sensitization (week 0) and at 2, 6 and about 24 weeks after DPC sensitization. Blood for TCR sequencing was provided by twenty-nine alopecia patients at one to four time points (pre-sensitization, 2, 6 and 24 weeks). The libraries were sequenced as a pool, and the TCR yield per sample differed mostly because of small variations in library volumes within the pool. The mostly female patient cohort included alopecia areata with under or over 50% scalp involvement, alopecia totalis and alopecia universalis. Beyond this particular receptor, the publication reports: DPC sensitization did not change how many TCRs were above 1 in 1000 frequency, and no evidence was found of alterations in global repertoire structure. A positive correlation was found between the number of PT1 expanded TCRs and patch test score, with significance reached at thresholds 8, 16 and 32 but not 4. Compared with pre-sensitization or healthy control sets, expanded TCRs formed significantly more large CDR3 similarity clusters, which is consistent with antigen-driven responses. Because all patients had alopecia, a presumed autoimmune disease, the immune response of the patients might differ from that of healthy individuals. Repeated subsampling changed both the strength of the expansion versus patch-test correlation and the threshold at which that correlation became significant.

The library was built by means of RACE. The reads were generated on a NextSeq 500. Library preparation attached unique molecular identifiers to individual cDNA molecules for quantitative, reproducible TCR counting. Both TCR alpha and TCR beta chains were sequenced from each blood RNA sample. For the original study's pipeline: A median of around 100,000 TCRs per sample was observed, with a range of about 23,224 to 690,600. The Decombinator software suite was used to annotate V, J and CDR3 in the TCR reads. To make PS versus PT1 abundance plots, every sample was subsampled to the same number of TCRs (28,000). Expanded TCRs were defined as absent before sensitization and observed at least eight times at the 2-week time point. The public reads were quality trimmed at Q25 with fastp and then assembled into clones with MiXCR by TCRdb, keeping productive beta chains. Rows are unified per CDR3 protein, each entry keeping the most common DNA and genes. The V and J calls, along with clone size, are taken from TCRdb and not from the paper's own processing. Counted in this sample were 75,000 to 100,000 distinct CDR3 sequences; around 12% of them appeared once. Together, the top ten hold over 2% of the sample.

This clonotype was counted between two and nine times. Its antigen is not yet known. There are no base qualities to consult, and no much larger clone falls within one base. The junction shows trimming of 0 bases on V and 9 bases on J, plus 9 bases between the germline ends. The CDR3 has 13 amino acids, counting the end cysteine and phenylalanine. Of the read, only the CDR3 DNA is kept; its 39 bases are in frame from base 1. The germline V gene (reference sequence) specifies LNHNV as CDR1 and YYDKDF as CDR2. This sample's time point label indicates: patch test 1, 2 weeks after DPC sensitization. The meaning of the sample's treatment or condition label: therapeutic diphenylcyclopropenone sensitization with weekly scalp DPC. Blood at each patch-test visit was drawn before the patch test was applied. Patients were eligible if aged 18 to 70, diagnosed with alopecia and judged suitable for DPC therapy, and pregnant patients were excluded. Total RNA was extracted from unfractionated whole blood collected in Tempus Blood RNA tubes.

The source of this sequence is a woman between 35 and 50 years old with alopecia areata. Some clones in this sample may be carry-over from other donors' samples. This sequence uses TRBV15 and TRBJ2-1, and possibly TRBD2, on 5 matching bases. The specimen was whole blood, collected in connection with sensitization to the hapten diphenylcyclopropenone (DPC). The nucleotide sequence reads TGTGCCACCAGCAGAGATGTGGCGGGTGAGCAGTTCTTC. This encodes CATSRDVAGEQFF.